Below, one TCR beta chain is given with its context. This sample was taken from a study of blood T cell repertoires in COVID-19. The table came from immunoSEQ multiplex PCR; TCRdb's copy has only in-frame clones and leaves some out. The sample lists around 260,000 clones; around 86% were seen once. The ends lost 6 bases at V and 5 bases at J; junction bases unmatched: 11. Germline CDR1 and CDR2: LNHDA and SQIVND (reference sequence). The CDR3 is made up of 15 amino acids. The chain couples TRBV19 to TRBJ1-2; TRBD1 aligns across 8 bases. The receptor was derived from a woman in her thirties or forties who had recovered from COVID-19. Sequences were obtained from peripheral blood. The CDR3 coding sequence is TGTGCCAGTAGCCCCACCGGACAGGGTGGGTATGGCTACACCTTC. It translates to CASSPTGQGGYGYTF.